This TCR beta chain was identified in a study of blood T cells in healthy people across ages (dated by TCRdb to the mid-2010s). Broadly, across the study: Template switching captured roughly one uniquely barcoded TCR beta cDNA molecule per two T cells in model experiments. To track age-related changes in TCR beta repertoire diversity, the study relied on deep sequencing normalized with unique cDNA molecular identifiers. The donors were divided into four age groups: young (average around 15 years), middle-aged (about 39), aged (approximately 62) and long-lived (roughly 86). To avoid experimental bias, donors of different ages were distributed randomly across sequencing lanes. For two donors (one aged 18 to 29 and one aged 80 or older), the study analyzed two additional independent replicas of 1 million unique cDNA reads from the same blood draw. Paper-wide results and their limitations: Because profiling used bulk unsorted PBMCs, naive and antigen-experienced compartments could not be compared conclusively. Total diversity estimates from one million sequenced T cells were considered lower bounds and underestimates. Observed TCR beta diversity per million T cells fell roughly linearly with age, and a significant reduction was already apparent by age about 43. The long-lived group showed more naive CD4+ T cells, fewer expanded clones and increased TCR diversity than the aged group, suggesting age selection. Because the CMV infection status of the donors was unknown, age-related changes in expanded clonotypes may potentially have been confounded. The percentage of naive T cells measured by flow cytometry correlated strongly with observed TCR beta diversity.

Libraries were prepared through 5' RACE. Instrument on record: Illumina HiSeq 2500. A second PCR of roughly 7 to 11 cycles was performed with a sample-barcoded 5' primer and a J-beta primer mix. A template-switch 5' adaptor carrying 12 random nucleotides introduced a unique molecular identifier onto each TCR beta cDNA molecule. At least 2.5 million CDR3-containing paired-end reads were obtained from each sample. All of the RNA was converted into first-strand cDNA using the Mint cDNA synthesis kit, with a TRBC-specific oligonucleotide serving as the primer. All cDNA was treated with uracil-DNA glycosylase and then went through a first 18-cycle PCR with the universal primers M1SS and BC2_uni_R. As for how the authors treated the data: Each sample was normalized by randomly selecting 1 million high-quality reads, each carrying a distinct molecular identifier. Reads with shared molecular identifiers were discarded instead of being binned into consensus sequences. MiTCR, with a Q25 quality threshold and the strictest error-elimination algorithm, was used for CDR3 identification, clonotype clustering and error correction. A nonparametric unseen species model using Euler transformation provided a lower-bound estimate of total TCR beta diversity. TCRdb redid the processing of the public reads, applying fastp at Q25 and MiXCR, and retained in-frame beta chains. Entries are consolidated by CDR3 protein sequence, retaining the most common genes and DNA. Clone size and V and J calls follow TCRdb, not the original study. The sample profile shows about 680,000 distinct CDR3 sequences; around 48% of them were found once. The biggest ten clones account for under 35% of the sample.

Systemically healthy Caucasian individuals from Russia, around 39 in total and aged 6 to 90 years, were included as donors. Roughly 9 milliliters of peripheral blood were drawn from each donor into EDTA-treated Vacutainer tubes. Ficoll-Paque density-gradient centrifugation was used to isolate PBMCs, with at least 6 million obtained per sample. Total RNA was extracted from PBMCs with Trizol reagent, with at least 5.5 micrograms obtained per sample. For every donor, an aliquot of PBMCs went through flow cytometry to measure the percentages of naive CD45RAhigh/CD27high T cells. With regard to this clonotype: Its specific antigen is unknown. Per-base qualities were not stored, and no clone one base away is much larger.

The CDR3 starts with the cysteine, ends with the phenylalanine, and has 14 residues. CDR3 DNA only is kept here, 42 bases in frame from base 1. Looking up the germline V gene yields CDR1 SGHRS and CDR2 YFSETQ. V was cut back by 5 bases and J by 3 bases, leaving a gap of 14 bases between them. Sequencing was performed on blood. The rearrangement joined TRBV5-1 to TRBJ1-2, with an unclear D gene assignment. This receptor was taken from a woman between 55 and 75 years old in good health. The CDR3 reads as follows: CASSFNLRDYGYTF. The DNA sequence follows: TGCGCCAGCAGTTTCAACCTGAGAGACTATGGCTACACCTTC. Joined to the reference TRBV5-1 and TRBJ1-2 proteins, this CDR3 gives the full variable domain: KAGVTQTPRYLIKTRGQQVTLSCSPISGHRSVSWYQQTPGQGLQFLFEYFSETQRNKGNFPGRFSGRQFSNSRSEMNVSTLELGDSALYLCASSFNLRDYGYTFGSGTRLTVV.